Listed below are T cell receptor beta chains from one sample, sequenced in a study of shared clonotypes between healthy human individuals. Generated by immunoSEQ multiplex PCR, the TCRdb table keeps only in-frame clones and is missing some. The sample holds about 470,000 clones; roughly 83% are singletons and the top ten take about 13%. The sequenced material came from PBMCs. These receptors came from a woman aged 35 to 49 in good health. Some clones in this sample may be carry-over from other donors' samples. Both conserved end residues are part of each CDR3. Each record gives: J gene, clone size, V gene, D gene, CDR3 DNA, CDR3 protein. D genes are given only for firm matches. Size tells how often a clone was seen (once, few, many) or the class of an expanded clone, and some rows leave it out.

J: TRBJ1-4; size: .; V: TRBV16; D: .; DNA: TGTGCCAGCAGCCAATCGGTTCCAACTAATGAAAAACTGTTTTTT; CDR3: CASSQSVPTNEKLFF
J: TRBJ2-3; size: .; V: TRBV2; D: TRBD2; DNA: TGTGCCAGCAGGAGGACTAGCGGGTCAATCGCTTCGCAGTATTTT; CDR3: CASRRTSGSIASQYF
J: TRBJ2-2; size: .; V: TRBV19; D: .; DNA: TGTGCCAGTAGCCAACTACCTGACGGGGAAAACACCGGGGAGCTGTTTTTT; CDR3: CASSQLPDGENTGELFF
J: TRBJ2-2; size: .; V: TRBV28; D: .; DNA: TGTGCCAGCAGTTTGGGGGGGCTGGCGATGCTGCCCGGGGAGCTGTTTTTT; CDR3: CASSLGGLAMLPGELFF
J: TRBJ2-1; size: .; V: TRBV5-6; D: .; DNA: TGTGCCAGCAGCTCCATCCACGGGGGCTCCTACAATGAGCAGTTCTTC; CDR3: CASSSIHGGSYNEQFF
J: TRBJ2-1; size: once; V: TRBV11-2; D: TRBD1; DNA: TGTGCCAGCAGTTTTATCCTCCGGGACAGGGTCAATGAGCAGTTCTTC; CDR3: CASSFILRDRVNEQFF
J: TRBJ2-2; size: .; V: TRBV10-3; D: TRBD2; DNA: TGTGCCATCAGCCCCGGGACTAGATACCGGGAGCTGTTTTTT; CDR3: CAISPGTRYRELFF
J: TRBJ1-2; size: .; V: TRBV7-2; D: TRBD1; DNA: TGTGCCAGCATCCCACGACAGGGAGGATACGGCTACACCTTC; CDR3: CASIPRQGGYGYTF
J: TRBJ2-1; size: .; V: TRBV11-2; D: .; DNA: TGTGCCAGCAGCTTAGACGTCAAGACCTACAATGAGCAGTTCTTC; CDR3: CASSLDVKTYNEQFF
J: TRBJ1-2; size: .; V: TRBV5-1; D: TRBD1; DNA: TGCGCCAGCAGCTTGAGGGGGCTCAACTATGGCTACACCTTC; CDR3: CASSLRGLNYGYTF
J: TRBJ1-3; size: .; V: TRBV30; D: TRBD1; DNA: TGTGCCTGGAGTGGGGGACAGGGGGATGGAAACACCATATATTTT; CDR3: CAWSGGQGDGNTIYF